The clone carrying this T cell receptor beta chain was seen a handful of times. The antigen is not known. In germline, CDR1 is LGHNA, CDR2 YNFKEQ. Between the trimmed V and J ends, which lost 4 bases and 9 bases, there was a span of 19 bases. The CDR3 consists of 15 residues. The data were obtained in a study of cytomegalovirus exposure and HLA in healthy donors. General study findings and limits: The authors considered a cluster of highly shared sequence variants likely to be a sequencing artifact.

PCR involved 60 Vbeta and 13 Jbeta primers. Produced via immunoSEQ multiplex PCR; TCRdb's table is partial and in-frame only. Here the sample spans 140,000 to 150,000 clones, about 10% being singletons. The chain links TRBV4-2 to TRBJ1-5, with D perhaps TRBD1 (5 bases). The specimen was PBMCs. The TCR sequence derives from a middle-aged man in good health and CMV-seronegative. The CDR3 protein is CASSPSWGDSLPQHF. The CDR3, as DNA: TGTGCCAGCAGCCCGTCATGGGGCGACTCCCTGCCCCAGCATTTT.